These 25 T cell receptor beta chains were all obtained from the same sample, sequenced in a study of CD8+ T cells in alopecia areata. cDNA reverse transcribed from extracted RNA served as the sequencing template. The method was immunoSEQ multiplex PCR; TCRdb's version includes in-frame clones alone and lacks a portion of them. The sample yields about 160,000 clones, around three fifths seen once. Treatment given: oral pan-JAK inhibitor, 5-10 mg twice daily. Specimen: CD4+ T cells sorted from blood, collected at week 24, from a patient treated with tofacitinib. These receptors were collected from a human donor with alopecia areata.

The rearrangement uses TRBV7-9 and TRBJ2-7, with a weak D call TRBD1 (6 bases). The CDR3 extends over 12 amino acids. Germline CDR1 and CDR2: SEHNR and FQNEAQ (reference sequence). V lost 5 bases, J lost 3 bases, and 8 bases lay in between. CDR3 coding DNA: TGTGCCAGCAGCCGACAGGACTACGAGCAGTACTTC. Amino acid sequence: CASSRQDYEQYF.

The chain carries TRBV7-9 and TRBJ1-6; D is undetermined. V lost 5 bases and J 9 bases, leaving 11 bases between the germline ends. Germline V gene data show CDR1 as SEHNR and CDR2 as FQNEAQ (reference sequence). The CDR3 is made up of 13 amino acids. CDR3 coding DNA: TGTGCCAGCAGCCTAGTCGGCGTTTCACCCCTCCACTTT. As protein: CASSLVGVSPLHF.

The chain employs TRBV14 and TRBJ1-1; D is unclear. Germline CDR1 and CDR2: SGHDN and FVKESK. The CDR3 contains 13 residues. Between the trimmed V and J ends, which lost 6 bases and 1 base, there was a span of 9 bases. This chain's CDR3 is CASSRSANTEAFF. In DNA, the CDR3 is TGTGCCAGCAGTCGTTCAGCGAACACTGAAGCTTTCTTT.

This clone was counted a single time. The V gene is TRBV5-1, the J gene TRBJ2-2; D uncertain. The CDR3 contains 11 residues. Looked up from germline, CDR1 is SGHRS and CDR2 is YFSETQ. Between the trimmed V and J ends, which lost 5 bases and 3 bases, there was a span of 2 bases. The CDR3, as DNA: TGCGCCAGCAGGGACACCGGGGAGCTGTTTTTT. Translated: CASRDTGELFF.

This clone was counted a few times. V usage is TRBV30 and J usage is TRBJ1-5; D unclear. This CDR3 region has 13 residues. V gave up 0 bases and J gave up 3 bases, with 6 bases separating them. Germline CDR1 reads GTSNPN; CDR2 reads SVGIG (reference sequence). The CDR3 here is CAWSVEANQPQHF. CDR3 nucleotide sequence: TGTGCCTGGAGTGTTGAGGCCAATCAGCCCCAGCATTTT.

The genes are TRBV30 and TRBJ1-1; D remains ambiguous. This CDR3 contains 13 residues. The germline CDR1 and CDR2 sequences are GTSNPN and SVGIG (reference sequence). V was cut by 0 bases and J by 1 base, with 6 bases left in between. DNA of the CDR3: TGTGCCTGGAGTGTTGACCGGAACACTGAAGCTTTCTTT. Encoded protein: CAWSVDRNTEAFF. Full variable domain (remainder filled in from reference TRBV30 and TRBJ1-1): SQTIHQWPATLVQPVGSPLSLECTVEGTSNPNLYWYRQAAGRGLQLLFYSVGIGQISSEVPQNLSASRPQDRQFILSSKKLLLSDSGFYLCAWSVDRNTEAFFGQGTRLTVV.

This clone has a count of ten or more. The chain recombines TRBV10-3 with TRBJ2-1, with D maybe TRBD2 (6 bases). Germline CDR1 is ENHRY and CDR2 is SYGVKD. V gave up 10 bases and J gave up 5 bases, with 18 bases separating them. The CDR3 length is 14 residues. The CDR3 nucleotides read TGTGCCACTCGAATTGAGGCTAGCGACAATGAGCAGTTCTTC. Translation: CATRIEASDNEQFF.

The chain carries TRBV6-5 and TRBJ1-5; perhaps TRBD1 as D (5 bases). V was trimmed by 6 bases and J by 1 base, leaving 10 bases between them. This CDR3 has 14 residues. The germline gives CDR1 MNHEY, CDR2 SVGAGI. In DNA form, the CDR3 reads TGTGCCAGCAGACCCGGGACCAGCAATCAGCCCCAGCATTTT. The encoded protein is CASRPGTSNQPQHF.

On this clone: This sample also contains other DNA sequences that code for the same CDR3. The chain has TRBV29-1 and TRBJ2-3, with 7 bases that match TRBD2. The CDR3 spans 14 residues. The junction had 5 bases not matched to a gene; V was cut back by 4 bases and J by 1 base. CDR1 and CDR2 (germline): SQVTM, ANQGSEA. The CDR3 spells CSVGLAGGTDTQYF. The CDR3 coding sequence is TGCAGCGTTGGCCTTGCGGGGGGCACAGATACGCAGTATTTT.

By proportion, this clone is medium-sized. The V and J genes are TRBV7-9 and TRBJ2-3, with D possibly matching TRBD2 (5 bases). The CDR3 spans 12 residues. Germline-derived CDR1 and CDR2 are SEHNR and FQNEAQ (reference sequence). Trimming removed 7 bases from V and 4 bases from J, with 9 bases in between. The CDR3 protein is CASTSISDTQYF. DNA for the CDR3: TGTGCCAGCACTAGCATTTCAGATACGCAGTATTTT.

V gene TRBV5-1 combines with J gene TRBJ2-3; 7 bases map to TRBD1. Germline lookup yields CDR1 SGHRS and CDR2 YFSETQ. V shed 3 bases, J shed 2 bases, and the junction held 3 bases outside the gene matches. The CDR3 spans 14 residues. The CDR3 region is CASSSDRPTDTQYF. For the CDR3, the DNA is TGCGCCAGCAGCTCGGACAGGCCCACAGATACGCAGTATTTT.

This clone was seen only a few times. This chain uses TRBV5-1 with TRBJ2-7; possibly TRBD1 for D (6 bases). Trimming shortened V by 0 bases and J by 5 bases, and 12 bases separated the two germline ends. The germline V gene encodes CDR1 SGHRS and CDR2 YFSETQ. CDR3 size: 14 residues. In nucleotides, the CDR3 is TGCGCCAGCAGCTTGGTGGCAGGGGATGACGAGCAGTACTTC. Its translation: CASSLVAGDDEQYF.

The J gene is TRBJ2-3, the V gene TRBV30, with TRBD2 matching 12 bases. Trimming cost V 7 bases and J 4 bases; bases outside gene matches: 6. The CDR3 totals 14 residues. Per germline, CDR1 GTSNPN and CDR2 SVGIG (reference sequence). The CDR3 DNA is TGTGCCTTCCCTAGCGGGGGGGCCTCAGATACGCAGTATTTT. Translated: CAFPSGGASDTQYF.

This clone was counted a few times. This rearrangement joins TRBV30 to TRBJ1-3; maybe TRBD1 (5 bases). Germline CDR1 is GTSNPN and CDR2 is SVGIG (reference sequence). V gave up 4 bases and J gave up 0 bases, with 10 bases separating them. This CDR3 contains 14 residues. The CDR3 is CAWTRGSSGNTIYF. Here the CDR3 DNA reads TGTGCCTGGACTCGGGGGAGCTCTGGAAACACCATATATTTT.

The chain recombines TRBV6-5 with TRBJ1-2; a possible D gene is TRBD1 (5 bases). The CDR3 has 14 residues. Germline CDR1 and CDR2: MNHEY and SVGAGI. Trimming stripped 7 bases from V and 6 bases from J, with 18 bases between. CDR3 loop: CASTPVQGRDGYTF. Here the CDR3 DNA reads TGTGCCAGCACTCCAGTTCAGGGAAGGGATGGCTACACCTTC.

The chain links TRBV7-9 to TRBJ2-1, with unresolved D. CDR1 is SEHNR and CDR2 is FQNEAQ in the germline V gene (reference sequence). CDR3 length: 12 residues. Between the trimmed V and J ends, which lost 5 bases and 2 bases, there was a span of 4 bases. CDR3: CASSLAYNEQFF. CDR3 sequence (DNA): TGTGCCAGCAGCCTCGCCTACAATGAGCAGTTCTTC.

With regard to this clone: In the same sample, other DNA sequences code for this CDR3. The CDR3: CASSQEGDTQYF. The CDR3 DNA is TGCGCCAGCAGCCAAGAGGGAGATACGCAGTATTTT. The chain employs TRBV4-1 and TRBJ2-3; D gene uncertain. V lost 0 bases to trimming and J lost 5 bases, with 3 bases between them. The CDR3 spans 12 residues. The V gene's germline CDR1 is MGHRA and CDR2 YSYEKL.

The J gene is TRBJ2-7, the V gene TRBV29-1; D possibly matches TRBD1 or TRBD2 (5 bases each). The germline V gene encodes CDR1 SQVTM and CDR2 ANQGSEA. Trimming removed 6 bases from V and 7 bases from J, with 16 bases in between. This CDR3 has 12 amino acids. In DNA form, the CDR3 reads TGCAGCGTCCGGGACCGAATGGAAGAGCAGTACTTC. Translated: CSVRDRMEEQYF.

The V gene is TRBV19, the J gene TRBJ2-7, with 10 bases that match TRBD1. CDR1 is LNHDA, CDR2 SQIVND, per germline (reference sequence). V shed 4 bases, J shed 3 bases, and the junction held 3 bases outside the gene matches. The CDR3 is made up of 14 amino acids. CDR3 DNA sequence: TGTGCCAGTAGTAAGACAGGGGGCGGCTACGAGCAGTACTTC. This sequence encodes CASSKTGGGYEQYF.

This clone was counted a few times. The rearrangement uses TRBV19 and TRBJ2-5, with D tentatively TRBD2 (6 bases). The CDR3 has 14 amino acids. Trimming shortened V by 1 base and J by 4 bases, and 10 bases separated the two germline ends. CDR1 LNHDA and CDR2 SQIVND come from the germline V gene (reference sequence). The CDR3 nucleotides are TGTGCCAGTAGTATAGTGGGACTGTCAGAGACCCAGTACTTC. Amino acids: CASSIVGLSETQYF.

With regard to this clone: Other DNA sequences from this sample encode an identical CDR3 as well. The chain combines TRBV18 with TRBJ1-5, with TRBD1 as a possible D gene (5 bases). V was pared by 2 bases and J by 6 bases, with 8 bases between. CDR3 size: 13 residues. CDR1 KGHSH and CDR2 LQKENI come from the germline V gene. CDR3 DNA: TGTGCCAGCTCACCAGGGGGTGGTCAGCCCCAGCATTTT. Translated: CASSPGGGQPQHF.

This rearrangement joins TRBV6-6 to TRBJ1-2; D may be TRBD1 (5 bases). The CDR3 runs 15 residues. In germline, CDR1 is MNHNY, CDR2 SVGAGI (reference sequence). With 2 bases removed from V and 3 bases from J, the gap between germline ends came to 13 bases. CDR3 DNA: TGTGCCAGCAGTTACGAGGGGCGGAAGGACTATGGCTACACCTTC. It yields the protein CASSYEGRKDYGYTF.

This clone was detected only a few times. The chain joins TRBV5-1 to TRBJ1-1; D call uncertain. The V gene's germline CDR1 is SGHRS and CDR2 YFSETQ. The CDR3 is made up of 15 amino acids. The ends were cut back, 0 bases at V and 1 base at J, with 10 bases in the middle. The CDR3 coding sequence is TGCGCCAGCAGCTTGGCCGGCAGCTGGAACACTGAAGCTTTCTTT. Translated, it gives CASSLAGSWNTEAFF.

This sequence joins TRBV6-6 and TRBJ2-7, with no clear D. There are 14 residues in the CDR3. V lost 5 bases, J lost 7 bases, and 18 bases lay in between. CDR1 is MNHNY, CDR2 SVGAGI, per germline (reference sequence). The DNA of the CDR3 is TGTGCCAGCAGTCCACGCGATCTAACGGGTGAGCAGTACTTC. Translating gives CASSPRDLTGEQYF.

This clone was detected only a few times. V is TRBV7-8 and J is TRBJ2-1; D is possibly TRBD2 (5 bases). Trimming stripped 4 bases from V and 15 bases from J, with 13 bases between. The CDR3 contains 11 residues. Per the germline V gene, CDR1 is SGHVS and CDR2 is FQNEAQ. The CDR3 DNA reads as TGTGCCAGCAGCTCAGCGGTTTTACGGTTCTTC. It is translated as CASSSAVLRFF.